This TCR beta chain is from a study of follicular helper T cells after annual influenza vaccination. As to this clone: Its antigen is currently unknown.

Specified time point: 2014-2015 season, 7 days after vaccination. No donor had influenza vaccine in the prior 6 months; all lived in the community. Study-wide results and caveats: Most later recoveries of Day 7 ICOS+CD38+ clones were ICOS-CD38- cTfh.

TCRdb's copy holds only in-frame clones and misses some; the assay was immunoSEQ multiplex PCR. The sample carries nearly 15,000 clones, around 84% recorded once. Sequenced material: CXCR5+ CD38- circulating T follicular helper cells from blood, taken 7 days after influenza vaccination. Stated subset: circulating Tfh, non-naive CD4+CXCR5+PD-1+ (ICOS+CD38+ or ICOS-CD38-). The receptor comes from an adult who received the influenza vaccine.

The CDR3 region is CASSIAATVRSNQPQHF. CDR3 nucleotides: TGTGCCAGTAGTATAGCGGCGACAGTCCGGAGCAATCAGCCCCAGCATTTT. The gene calls are TRBV19 and TRBJ1-5; TRBD1 is a possible D gene (5 bases). The CDR3 consists of 17 residues. V lost 1 base, J lost 1 base, and 14 bases lay in between. CDR1 and CDR2 (germline): LNHDA, SQIVND (reference sequence). The full variable domain, with the rest looked up from reference TRBV19 and TRBJ1-5, is DGGITQSPKYLFRKEGQNVTLSCEQNLNHDAMYWYRQDPGQGLRLIYYSQIVNDFQKGDIAEGYSVSREKKESFPLTVTSAQKNPTAFYLCASSIAATVRSNQPQHFGDGTRLSIL.